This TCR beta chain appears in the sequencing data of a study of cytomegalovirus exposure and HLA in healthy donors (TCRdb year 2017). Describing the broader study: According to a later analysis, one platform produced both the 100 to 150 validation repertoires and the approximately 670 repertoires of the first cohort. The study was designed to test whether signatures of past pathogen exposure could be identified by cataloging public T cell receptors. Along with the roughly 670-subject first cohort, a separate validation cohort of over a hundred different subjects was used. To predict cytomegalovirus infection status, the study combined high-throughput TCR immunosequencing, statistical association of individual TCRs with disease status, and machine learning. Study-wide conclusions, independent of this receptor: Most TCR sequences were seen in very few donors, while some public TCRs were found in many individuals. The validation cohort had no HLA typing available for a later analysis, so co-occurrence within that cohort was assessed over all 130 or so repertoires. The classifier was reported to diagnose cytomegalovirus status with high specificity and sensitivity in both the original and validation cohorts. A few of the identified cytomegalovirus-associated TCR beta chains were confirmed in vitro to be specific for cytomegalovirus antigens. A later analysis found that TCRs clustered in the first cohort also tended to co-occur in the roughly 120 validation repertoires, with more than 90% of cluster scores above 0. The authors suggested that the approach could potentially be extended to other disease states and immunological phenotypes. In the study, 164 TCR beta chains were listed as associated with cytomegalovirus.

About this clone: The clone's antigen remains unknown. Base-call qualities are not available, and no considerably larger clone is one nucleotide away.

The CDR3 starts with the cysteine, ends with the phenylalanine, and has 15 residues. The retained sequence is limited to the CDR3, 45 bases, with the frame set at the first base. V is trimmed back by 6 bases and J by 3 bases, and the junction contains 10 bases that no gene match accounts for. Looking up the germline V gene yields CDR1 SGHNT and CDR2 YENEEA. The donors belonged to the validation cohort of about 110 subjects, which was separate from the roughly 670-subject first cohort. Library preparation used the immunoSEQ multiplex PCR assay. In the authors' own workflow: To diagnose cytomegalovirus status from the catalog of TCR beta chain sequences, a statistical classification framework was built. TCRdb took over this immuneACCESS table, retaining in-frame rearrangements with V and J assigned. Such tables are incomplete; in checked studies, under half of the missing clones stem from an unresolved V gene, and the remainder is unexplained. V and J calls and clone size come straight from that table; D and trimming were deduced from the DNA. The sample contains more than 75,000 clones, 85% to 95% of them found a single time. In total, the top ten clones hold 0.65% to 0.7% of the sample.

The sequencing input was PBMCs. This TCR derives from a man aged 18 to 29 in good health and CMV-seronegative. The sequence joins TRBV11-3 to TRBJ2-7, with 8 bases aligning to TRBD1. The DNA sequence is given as TGTGCCAGCAGGCAGCTCGGACAGGGAAACTACGAGCAGTACTTC. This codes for CASRQLGQGNYEQYF. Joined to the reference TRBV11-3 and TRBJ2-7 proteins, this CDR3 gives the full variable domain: EAGVVQSPRYKIIEKKQPVAFWCNPISGHNTLYWYLQNLGQGPELLIRYENEEAVDDSQLPKDRFSAERLKGVDSTLKIQPAELGDSAVYLCASRQLGQGNYEQYFGPGTRLTVT.